This TCR beta chain derives from a study of blood T cell repertoires in COVID-19. The CDR3 is made up of 13 amino acids. The V gene's germline CDR1 is SEHNR and CDR2 FQNEAQ (reference sequence). Trimming left V 2 bases short and J 6 bases short, with 7 bases between. Clones were sequenced by immunoSEQ multiplex PCR, and TCRdb holds only the in-frame ones, with some missing. The sample has tens of thousands of clones, around 82% seen once. V is TRBV7-9 and J is TRBJ2-2, with a weak D call TRBD1 (5 bases). The TCR sequence derives from a man aged 50 or older with active or convalescent COVID-19. Sample: peripheral blood. CDR3 region: CASSLQGSGELFF. Written as DNA, the CDR3 is TGTGCCAGCAGCTTACAGGGATCCGGGGAGCTGTTTTTT.